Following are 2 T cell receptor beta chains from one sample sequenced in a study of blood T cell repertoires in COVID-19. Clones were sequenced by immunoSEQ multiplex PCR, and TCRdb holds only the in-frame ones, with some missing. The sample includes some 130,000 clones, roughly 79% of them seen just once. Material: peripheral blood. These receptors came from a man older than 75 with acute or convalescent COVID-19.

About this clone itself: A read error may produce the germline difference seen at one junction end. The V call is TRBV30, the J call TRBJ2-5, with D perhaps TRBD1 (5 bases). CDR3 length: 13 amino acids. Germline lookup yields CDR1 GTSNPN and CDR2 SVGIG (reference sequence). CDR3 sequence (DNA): TGTGCCTGGACAGGGCAGTACCAAGTGACCCAGTACTTC. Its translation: CAWTGQYQVTQYF.

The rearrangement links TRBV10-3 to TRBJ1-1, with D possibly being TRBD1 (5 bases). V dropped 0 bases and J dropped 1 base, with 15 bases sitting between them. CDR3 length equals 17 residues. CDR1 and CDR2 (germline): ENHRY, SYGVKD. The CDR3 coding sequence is TGTGCCATCAGTGAGTCCCCGCCGGGGAGGGGGAACACTGAAGCTTTCTTT. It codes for CAISESPPGRGNTEAFF.